This T cell receptor (beta chain) appears in the sequencing data of a study of PD-1 blockade in classical Hodgkin lymphoma. Study-level results: Reasons behind the repertoire differences stay unclear, perhaps disease activity or earlier therapy.

Germline V gives CDR1 MNHEY, CDR2 SMNVEV (reference sequence). The ends lost 11 bases at V and 5 bases at J; junction bases unmatched: 13. The CDR3 extends over 16 amino acids. The time point was: newly diagnosed, previously untreated cHL patient sample. From thawed PBMCs, magnetic negative selection was used to isolate the CD8+ T cells. Assay: immunoSEQ multiplex PCR; the TCRdb copy retains only in-frame clones and omits some. The sample yields 9,000 to 10,000 clones, 65% to 90% seen once. This clone appeared once. Its antigen is not known. The sequence derives from a human donor with classical Hodgkin lymphoma. The specimen sequenced was CD8+ T cells from blood. The genes are TRBV27 and TRBJ2-5, with 14 bases fitting TRBD2. In DNA form, the CDR3 reads TGTGCCGCGGGGGGCCCGGGACTAGCGGGGGAGGAGACCCAGTACTTC. It is translated as CAAGGPGLAGEETQYF.